This T cell receptor (beta chain) was identified during a study of shared clonotypes between healthy human individuals. All donors were healthy HIV-negative adults lacking recent acute infections or vaccinations. Donors, without exception, were Caucasian adults residing in Nashville, Tennessee. CD45RA+ naive and CD45RA-negative memory subsets were separated from CD4+ cells. How the authors handled the data: Junction-only sequences without quality scores came from ImmunoSEQ, so filtering differed. This table comes from immunoSEQ multiplex PCR, and its TCRdb copy is limited to in-frame clones, with some not included. For V, J and clone size, that table is used; D and trimming come from the DNA. The repertoire has roughly 2.2 million clones, just over 90% of them found once; the top ten carry 0.35% to 0.45%. This CDR3 has 14 residues. The V and J ends lost 4 bases and 3 bases respectively, with 14 bases between them. Per the germline V gene, CDR1 is SGHNT and CDR2 is YYREEE (reference sequence).

V is TRBV5-4 and J is TRBJ2-7, with D unclear. Sequenced material: naive CD4+ T cells from PBMCs. Subset in this sample: CD45RA+ positively selected. The sequence came from a young man in good health. Some clones in this sample may be carry-over from other donors' samples. DNA for the CDR3: TGTGCCAGCAGCCCAGGCGGTTCCTTCTACGAGCAGTACTTC. Its protein is CASSPGGSFYEQYF.